The 22 T cell receptor beta chains listed next were all sequenced from one sample in a study of blood T cell repertoires in COVID-19. Measured with immunoSEQ multiplex PCR; TCRdb has only the in-frame clones, and not every one. Of some 96,000 clones listed, roughly 87% were seen once; the top ten hold about 7.4%. Sequencing was carried out using peripheral blood. The receptors stem from a man aged 25-45 years in a cohort sampled during active COVID-19.

The CDR3 DNA reads TGTGCCAGCCAGTCAATAGGGACAGGGGACACTTACACTGAAGCTTTCTTT. Its protein is CASQSIGTGDTYTEAFF. The chain couples TRBV28 to TRBJ1-1; TRBD1 aligns across 10 bases. V shed 8 bases, J shed 3 bases, and the junction held 15 bases outside the gene matches. This CDR3 spans 17 amino acids. The germline V gene encodes CDR1 MDHEN and CDR2 SYDVKM.

V and J are TRBV3-1 (or the pseudogene TRBV3-2) and TRBJ1-6; no definite D call. Germline-derived CDR1 and CDR2 are LGHDT and YNNKEL (reference sequence). This CDR3 is built from 14 residues. Trimming shortened V by 0 bases and J by 7 bases, and 7 bases separated the two germline ends. DNA for the CDR3: TGTGCCAGCAGCCAAGACAGTATAAATTCACCCCTCCACTTT. It codes for CASSQDSINSPLHF.

This chain joins TRBV19 and TRBJ1-4; D is uncertain. Germline V gives CDR1 LNHDA, CDR2 SQIVND (reference sequence). The CDR3 is 14 residues long. With 3 bases removed from V and 8 bases from J, the gap between germline ends came to 13 bases. DNA of the CDR3: TGTGCCAGTAGTATGCCCAGACGGGAGGAAAAACTGTTTTTT. Translated: CASSMPRREEKLFF.

The chain has TRBV14 and TRBJ2-7; D possibly corresponds to TRBD2 (6 bases). Germline CDR1 and CDR2: SGHDN and FVKESK. V lost 6 bases and J 1 base, leaving 13 bases between the germline ends. This CDR3 region has 14 residues. In DNA form, the CDR3 reads TGTGCCAGCAGTAGGGACTCACAATCCTACGAGCAGTACTTC. Its translation is CASSRDSQSYEQYF.

The rearrangement links TRBV7-9 to TRBJ1-2; D call uncertain. Trimming stripped 4 bases from V and 3 bases from J, with 9 bases between. This CDR3 has 13 amino acids. The germline V gene encodes CDR1 SEHNR and CDR2 FQNEAQ (reference sequence). The CDR3 here is CASSSGIDYGYTF. The CDR3 region has the DNA TGTGCCAGCAGCTCAGGAATAGACTATGGCTACACCTTC.

This clone was seen more than once but under ten times. The J gene is TRBJ1-5, the V gene TRBV11-2; D ambiguous. This CDR3 is 15 amino acids long. Trimming cost V 1 base and J 0 bases, with 7 bases left between them. From germline, CDR1 is SGHAT and CDR2 FQNNGV. The CDR3 protein is CASSLAYHSNQPQHF. CDR3 in DNA: TGTGCCAGCAGCTTAGCCTACCATAGCAATCAGCCCCAGCATTTT.

Only one count was recorded for this clone. The chain employs TRBV5-8 and TRBJ2-3; weak D call: TRBD1 (5 bases). CDR1 is SGHTS and CDR2 is YDEGEE in the germline V gene. V was pared by 3 bases and J by 4 bases, with 21 bases between. The CDR3 has 17 amino acids. CDR3 in amino acids: CASSWGRTTVTPDTQYF. CDR3 DNA sequence: TGTGCCAGCAGCTGGGGCCGGACCACCGTTACCCCAGATACGCAGTATTTT.

V and J are TRBV6-5 and TRBJ2-3; 7 bases fit TRBD2. V trimming: 10 bases; J trimming: 8 bases; junction bases outside the gene matches: 18. CDR3 length: 15 amino acids. CDR1 is MNHEY, CDR2 SVGAGI, per germline. The CDR3 region has the DNA TGTGCCATCAGGAGGGCGGGGGATCCGTCTGGTACGCAGTATTTT. Translated: CAIRRAGDPSGTQYF.

This chain joins TRBV7-9 and TRBJ2-5, with a weak D call TRBD1 (7 bases). Germline V gives CDR1 SEHNR, CDR2 FQNEAQ (reference sequence). The V and J ends lost 5 bases and 10 bases respectively, with 17 bases between them. The length of the CDR3 is 13 residues. The CDR3 region is CASSPDHQGGQYF. The DNA of the CDR3 is TGTGCCAGCAGCCCGGACCACCAGGGGGGCCAGTACTTC.

The chain links TRBV7-2 to TRBJ1-6; D is uncertain. The V end lost 1 base, the J end lost 7 bases, and 11 bases lay between the germline ends. Germline V gives CDR1 SGHTA, CDR2 FQGNSA. This CDR3 is 15 amino acids long. This CDR3 is CASSLEQRYNSPLHF. The CDR3 region has the DNA TGTGCCAGCAGCTTAGAGCAGAGGTACAATTCACCCCTCCACTTT.

The genes are TRBV18 and TRBJ1-5; tentatively, D is TRBD1 (5 bases). The CDR3 sequence is 14 residues long. Trimming removed 4 bases at V and 4 bases at J, with 11 bases between. Germline V gene data show CDR1 as KGHSH and CDR2 as LQKENI. CDR3 bases: TGTGCCAGCTCACAGGACAACTCAAATCAGCCCCAGCATTTT. Translated, it gives CASSQDNSNQPQHF.

This rearrangement joins TRBV9 to TRBJ2-5; a possible D gene is TRBD1 (6 bases). The germline V gene has CDR1 SGDLS and CDR2 YYNGEE. The V and J ends lost 2 bases and 1 base respectively, with 15 bases between them. This CDR3 comprises 16 residues. The CDR3 sequence is CASSVSVDSLQETQYF. CDR3 coding DNA: TGTGCCAGCAGCGTGTCAGTGGACAGTCTCCAAGAGACCCAGTACTTC. Supplemented by reference TRBV9 and TRBJ2-5, the full variable domain reads DSGVTQTPKHLITATGQRVTLRCSPRSGDLSVYWYQQSLDQGLQFLIQYYNGEERAKGNILERFSAQQFPDLHSELNLSSLELGDSALYFCASSVSVDSLQETQYFGPGTRLLVL.

V gene TRBV7-2 combines with J gene TRBJ2-3, with 9 positions matching TRBD2. V lost 3 bases and J lost 5; bases outside the gene matches: 6. The CDR3 loop spans 15 amino acids. The germline V gene encodes CDR1 SGHTA and CDR2 FQGNSA. CDR3 nucleotides: TGTGCCAGCAGCTTTCGGATTAGCGGGGGAGATACGCAGTATTTT. Residues: CASSFRISGGDTQYF.

The chain joins TRBV7-3 to TRBJ2-1; 10 bases agree with TRBD2. Germline CDR1 SGHTA, CDR2 FQGTGA. The CDR3 runs to 15 residues. J was trimmed by 7 bases and V by 1 base; bases with no gene match: 4. CDR3 amino acids: CASSLNSGGLNEQFF. CDR3 bases: TGTGCCAGCAGCTTAAATAGCGGGGGGTTGAATGAGCAGTTCTTC.

The gene calls are TRBV3-1 (or the pseudogene TRBV3-2) and TRBJ1-2; D might be TRBD1 (6 bases). Per germline, CDR1 LGHDT and CDR2 YNNKEL (reference sequence). The CDR3 loop spans 13 amino acids. The ends were cut back, 4 bases at V and 6 bases at J, with 12 bases in the middle. The CDR3 spells CASSPGQQDGYTF. In DNA form, the CDR3 reads TGTGCCAGCAGCCCCGGACAGCAAGATGGCTACACCTTC.

CDR3 amino acids: CASMWRGGTDTQYF. CDR3 nucleotides: TGCGCCAGTATGTGGCGGGGGGGCACAGATACGCAGTATTTT. The chain combines TRBV5-1 with TRBJ2-3, with 8 bases matching TRBD2. Looked up from germline, CDR1 is SGHRS and CDR2 is YFSETQ. After removal of 8 bases from V and 1 base from J, the junction contained 6 bases not matched to a gene. The CDR3 is 14 amino acids.

The gene calls are TRBV21-1 and TRBJ2-7; the DNA was not compared with TRBD2, the D call given in the table. TRBV21-1 is recorded as a pseudogene. The CDR3 contains 14 residues. The CDR3 loop reads CASSRWDFSYEQYF. In DNA form, the CDR3 reads TGTGCCAGCAGCCGTTGGGACTTCTCCTACGAGCAGTACTTC.

The gene calls are TRBV25-1 and TRBJ1-4; D gene ambiguous. V was shortened by 8 bases and J by 3 bases, with 10 bases between the two germline ends. CDR1 MGHDK and CDR2 SYGVNS come from the germline V gene. The CDR3 runs to 13 residues. The chain's CDR3 is CASQGGANEKLFF. The CDR3 DNA reads TGTGCCAGCCAAGGAGGTGCTAATGAAAAACTGTTTTTT.

The rearrangement joins TRBV11-2 to TRBJ2-7, with 9 bases that match TRBD1. Trimming removed 5 bases from V and 7 bases from J; junction bases left unmatched: 6. CDR1 SGHAT and CDR2 FQNNGV come from the germline V gene. CDR3 length equals 13 residues. CDR3 sequence reads: CASSQGQGWEQYF. Written as DNA, the CDR3 is TGTGCCAGCAGCCAGGGACAGGGTTGGGAGCAGTACTTC.

The gene calls are TRBV28 and TRBJ2-3; the D gene is possibly TRBD1 (6 bases). The CDR3 extends over 14 amino acids. The V gene lost 10 bases and the J gene lost 1 base, with 15 bases spanning the gap. Germline assignment: CDR1 MDHEN and CDR2 SYDVKM. The CDR3 spells CATGTRAGTDTQYF. CDR3 DNA: TGTGCCACCGGGACACGGGCGGGCACAGATACGCAGTATTTT.

The chain couples TRBV18 to TRBJ2-3; 7 positions agree with TRBD1. Germline CDR1 reads KGHSH; CDR2 reads LQKENI. CDR3 size: 17 residues. Trimming cost V 3 bases and J 2 bases; bases outside gene matches: 11. The CDR3 region has the DNA TGTGCCAGCTCACCCATCCCGAGACAGGGCTCCACAGATACGCAGTATTTT. Amino acids: CASSPIPRQGSTDTQYF.

This clone was found once. The CDR3 spells CASSGTGTSGGYTQYF. DNA for the CDR3: TGTGCCAGCAGCGGAACCGGGACTAGCGGGGGCTATACGCAGTATTTT. V is TRBV3-1 (or the pseudogene TRBV3-2) and J is TRBJ2-3, with TRBD2 matching over 14 bases. The trim removed 5 bases at V and 7 bases at J, leaving 8 bases unmatched. The CDR3 runs to 16 residues. CDR1 is LGHDT and CDR2 is YNNKEL in the germline V gene (reference sequence).